This TCR beta chain is drawn from a study of blood T cell repertoires in COVID-19. As for the study in general: The study drew acute and convalescent COVID-19 samples from the United States, Italy and Spain.

The data were produced by immunoSEQ multiplex PCR, yet TCRdb's version contains in-frame clones alone and is incomplete. The sample records tens of thousands of clones, 70% to 90% being singletons. The V gene's germline CDR1 is SGHRS and CDR2 YFSETQ. V dropped 0 bases and J dropped 1 base, with 19 bases sitting between them. The CDR3 spans 18 residues. The sequencing input was peripheral blood. This chain uses TRBV5-1 with TRBJ1-1; a possible D gene is TRBD1 (5 bases). This receptor was obtained from a human donor in a cohort sampled during active COVID-19. The donor label of this sample is uncertain. Here the CDR3 reads CASSLVDSRVGGNTEAFF. Written as DNA, the CDR3 is TGCGCCAGCAGCTTGGTCGACTCCAGGGTGGGGGGGAACACTGAAGCTTTCTTT.